What follows describes a single TCR beta chain. Antigen: not known. CDR3 length: 13 amino acids. The germline V gene has CDR1 MGHRA and CDR2 YSYEKL. This entry comes from a study of cytomegalovirus exposure and HLA in healthy donors. In nominal health when sampled, donors likely had unrecorded immune exposures nonetheless. Points from the study as a whole: A later analysis linked 15,000 to 20,000 TCR beta sequences to HLA alleles at 0.05 false discovery rate. Among donors in an Asian-associated ancestry cluster, a later analysis reportedly found fewer N-insertions than the approximately 670-donor mean.

PCR employed 60 Vbeta and 13 Jbeta primers. Only in-frame clones appear in the TCRdb table, and some are missing; sequencing was by immunoSEQ multiplex PCR. The sample consists of under 300,000 clones, around 90% of them appearing once. The receptor was derived from a girl aged 2-10 years in good health and CMV-seronegative. The rearrangement links TRBV4-1 to TRBJ2-5, with D maybe TRBD2 (6 bases). Judging by the DNA end, TRBJ2-7 fits better; the J call may be wrong. Source material: PBMCs. CDR3: CASSQGLAYEQYF. The CDR3 bases are TGCGCCAGCAGCCAAGGACTAGCCTACGAGCAGTACTTC.